One T cell receptor (beta chain) is described in this entry. The data were obtained in a study of OX40 agonist ivuxolimab in advanced cancers. The wider study: Patients took ivuxolimab, an agonistic anti-OX40 (CD134) antibody. Across the patients, intravenous ivuxolimab was delivered every 2 weeks at 0.01 to 10 mg/kg.

Assay: immunoSEQ multiplex PCR; the TCRdb copy retains only in-frame clones and omits some. This sample has about 50,000 clones; about 81% occur once, and the top ten carry about 7.2%. The CDR3 extends over 15 amino acids. V lost 7 bases to trimming and J lost 6 bases, with 19 bases between them. From germline, CDR1 is SEHNR and CDR2 FQNEAQ (reference sequence). The investigators sampled blood at baseline, at cycle 4 day 1, and at cycle 7 day 1. The V and J genes are TRBV7-9 and TRBJ2-1, with D tentatively TRBD1 (5 bases). Sequencing was performed on CD4+ or CD8+ T cells sorted from blood, taken in a trial of the OX40 agonist ivuxolimab. The clonotype was recovered from an adult with an advanced solid tumor such as melanoma, head and neck, liver or kidney cancer. The CDR3 DNA follows: TGTGCCAGCAACCCCCTCGCAGGGTTGAGCAATGAGCAGTTCTTC. Its translation: CASNPLAGLSNEQFF.